Presented here are 14 T cell receptor beta chains from one specimen sequenced in a study of identical twins. TCRdb called the 5' RACE reads again in MiXCR, with one record for every CDR3 protein. The table shows about 1.7 million distinct CDR3 sequences, with about 32% occurring only once. Sample: cord blood. The receptors were gathered from a newborn girl in good health.

V and J are TRBV28 and TRBJ1-3, with D perhaps TRBD1 (6 bases). The V end lost 10 bases, the J end lost 0 bases, and 19 bases lay between the germline ends. In germline, CDR1 is MDHEN, CDR2 SYDVKM. The CDR3 consists of 16 residues. The DNA for the CDR3 is TGTGCCACCTTTGCCAACAGGGCCTTCTCTGGAAACACCATATATTTT. Its translation: CATFANRAFSGNTIYF.

J is TRBJ2-1 and V is TRBV6-1; D unclear. This CDR3 has 13 amino acids. Trimming pared 3 bases from V and 3 bases from J, leaving 6 bases between. Germline V gives CDR1 MNHNS, CDR2 SASEGT. The CDR3 reads CASSEAHYNEQFF. As DNA, the CDR3 is TGTGCCAGCAGTGAGGCACACTACAATGAGCAGTTCTTC.

The chain links TRBV3-1 to TRBJ2-1; D is perhaps TRBD2 (5 bases). The V end lost 1 base, the J end lost 3 bases, and 10 bases lay between the germline ends. Germline CDR1 LGHDT, CDR2 YNNKEL (reference sequence). The CDR3 is 15 residues long. CDR3 region: CASSQGGDDYNEQFF. CDR3 in DNA: TGTGCCAGCAGCCAAGGGGGAGACGACTACAATGAGCAGTTCTTC.

The V and J genes are TRBV20-1 and TRBJ2-6, with 11 bases fitting TRBD2. This CDR3 is 17 amino acids long. J gave up 0 bases and V 6 bases, and 7 bases lay outside the gene matches. The germline V gene has CDR1 DFQATT and CDR2 SNEGSKA (reference sequence). CDR3 in amino acids: CSAAGTSGHSGANVLTF. The DNA of the CDR3 is TGCAGTGCAGCCGGGACTAGCGGACACTCTGGGGCCAACGTCCTGACTTTC.

The gene calls are TRBV30 and TRBJ2-3; 8 bases fit TRBD1. The germline CDR1 and CDR2 sequences are GTSNPN and SVGIG (reference sequence). The CDR3 has 13 residues. Trimming cost V 8 bases and J 4 bases; bases outside gene matches: 8. CDR3 loop: CAGGQGLADTQYF. DNA of the CDR3: TGTGCCGGAGGACAGGGACTCGCAGATACGCAGTATTTT. The full variable domain, with the rest looked up from reference TRBV30 and TRBJ2-3, is SQTIHQWPATLVQPVGSPLSLECTVEGTSNPNLYWYRQAAGRGLQLLFYSVGIGQISSEVPQNLSASRPQDRQFILSSKKLLLSDSGFYLCAGGQGLADTQYFGPGTRLTVL.

This rearrangement joins TRBV5-1 to TRBJ2-1; 12 bases are a match to TRBD2. Germline values: CDR1 SGHRS, CDR2 YFSETQ. CDR3 length: 17 residues. Germline trimming cut 0 bases from V and 6 bases from J; bases unmatched to any gene: 7. The CDR3 DNA is TGCGCCAGCAGCTTGGACCAACTAGCGGGGGGTCCCAATGAGCAGTTCTTC. The encoded protein is CASSLDQLAGGPNEQFF.

V is TRBV2 and J is TRBJ1-2, with 9 bases aligning to TRBD1. The CDR3 totals 16 residues. Germline V gives CDR1 SNHLY, CDR2 FYNNEI. V lost 6 bases, J lost 6 bases, and 14 bases stayed unmatched. CDR3 sequence (DNA): TGTGCCAGCAGCACTAGAACAGGGGGCCTCCTAAATGGCTACACCTTC. Translating it yields CASSTRTGGLLNGYTF.

The gene calls are TRBV15 and TRBJ2-1; D not certain. CDR1 is LNHNV and CDR2 is YYDKDF in the germline V gene (reference sequence). CDR3 length equals 13 residues. The V gene lost 5 bases and the J gene lost 8 bases, with 13 bases spanning the gap. The CDR3 spells CATSRDQSYEQFF. CDR3 nucleotide sequence: TGTGCCACCAGCCGCGATCAATCCTATGAGCAGTTCTTC. The full variable domain, rest sourced from reference TRBV15 and TRBJ2-1, is DAMVIQNPRYQVTQFGKPVTLSCSQTLNHNVMYWYQQKSSQAPKLLFHYYDKDFNNEADTPDNFQSRRPNTSFCFLDIRSPGLGDTAMYLCATSRDQSYEQFFGPGTRLTVL.

The CDR3 protein is CASSSEPLYEQYF. DNA of the CDR3: TGTGCCAGCAGTTCTGAGCCCCTATACGAGCAGTACTTC. The rearrangement uses TRBV12-3 or TRBV12-4 and TRBJ2-7; unclear D gene. V was clipped by 4 bases and J by 4 bases, with 11 bases between them. The CDR3 totals 13 residues.

The rearrangement links TRBV29-1 to TRBJ2-7; unclear D gene. The CDR3 sequence is 15 residues long. CDR1 and CDR2 from the germline V gene are SQVTM and ANQGSEA. Between the trimmed V and J ends, which lost 7 bases and 0 bases, there was a span of 19 bases. CDR3 DNA: TGCAGCGCCAAGACTTGGACCAGGAGCTCCTACGAGCAGTACTTC. Residues: CSAKTWTRSSYEQYF.

This clonotype has more than one count but fewer than ten. The chain couples TRBV19 to TRBJ2-1; a possible D gene is TRBD2 (7 bases). In germline, CDR1 is LNHDA, CDR2 SQIVND (reference sequence). The CDR3 consists of 16 residues. V lost 6 bases and J 2 bases, leaving 17 bases between the germline ends. In DNA form, the CDR3 reads TGTGCCAGTAGCACGAACCGGGGGGACACCTACAATGAGCAGTTCTTC. It yields the protein CASSTNRGDTYNEQFF.

CDR3 in amino acids: CASSSYGGTSGYNEQFF. Written as DNA, the CDR3 is TGTGCCAGCAGCTCGTACGGCGGGACTAGCGGATACAATGAGCAGTTCTTC. V gene TRBV5-6 combines with J gene TRBJ2-1, with TRBD2 matching over 11 bases. With 3 bases clipped from V and 4 bases from J, the junction kept 9 bases outside the gene matches. CDR1 and CDR2 from the germline V gene are SGHDT and YYEEEE. This CDR3 is 17 amino acids long.

This chain connects TRBV11-2 to TRBJ2-1, with D possibly being TRBD2 (5 bases). Deletions cut 7 bases from V and 0 bases from J, with 13 bases between. CDR1 and CDR2 from the germline V gene are SGHAT and FQNNGV. CDR3 length: 15 amino acids. The CDR3 DNA sequence: TGTGCCAGCACCCGGACTCTTAGCTCCTACAATGAGCAGTTCTTC. Its translation: CASTRTLSSYNEQFF.

The chain employs TRBV28 and TRBJ2-7; D not certain. CDR3 length: 11 residues. The germline V gene has CDR1 MDHEN and CDR2 SYDVKM. V was cut by 1 base and J by 7 bases, with 5 bases left in between. The CDR3 DNA reads TGTGCCAGCAGTTTATTACAGGAGCAGTACTTC. Its protein is CASSLLQEQYF.